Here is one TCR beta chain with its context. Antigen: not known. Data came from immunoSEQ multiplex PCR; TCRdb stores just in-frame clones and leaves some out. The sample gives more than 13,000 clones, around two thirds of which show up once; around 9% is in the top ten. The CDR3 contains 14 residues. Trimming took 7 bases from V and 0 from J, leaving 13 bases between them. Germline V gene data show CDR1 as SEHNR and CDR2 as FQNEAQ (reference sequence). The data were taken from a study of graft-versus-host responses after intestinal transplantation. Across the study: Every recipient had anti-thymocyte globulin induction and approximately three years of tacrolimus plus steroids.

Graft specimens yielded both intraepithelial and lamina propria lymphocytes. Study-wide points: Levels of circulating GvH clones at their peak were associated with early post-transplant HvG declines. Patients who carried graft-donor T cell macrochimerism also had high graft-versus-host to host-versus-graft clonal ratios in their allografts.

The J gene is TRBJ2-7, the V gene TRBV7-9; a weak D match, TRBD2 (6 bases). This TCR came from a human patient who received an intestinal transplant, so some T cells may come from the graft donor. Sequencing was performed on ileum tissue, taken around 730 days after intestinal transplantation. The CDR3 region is CASIRAGNSYEQYF. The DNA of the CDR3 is TGTGCCAGCATCAGGGCGGGGAACTCCTACGAGCAGTACTTC.